The 30 T cell receptor beta chains in this list originate from one sample, sequenced in a study of CD8 T cells in Susac syndrome. RNA in amounts of roughly 0.5 to 1 ug was reverse transcribed with random hexamers. TCRdb reanalysed the immunoSEQ multiplex PCR reads using MiXCR and keeps one entry per CDR3 protein. The profile shows about 200,000 distinct CDR3 sequences, about 90% of them singletons. Specimen: CD8+ T cells from PBMCs. The receptor source for this set is a human donor with multiple sclerosis.

Note on this clonotype: Compared with germline, one end of the junction differs, possibly owing to a read error. This chain joins TRBV12-3 or TRBV12-4 and TRBJ1-1; D not resolved. The CDR3 runs to 13 residues. The CDR3 coding sequence is TGTGCCATCAGTTCGGCGGTGAACACTGAAGCTTTCTTT. This gives the protein CAISSAVNTEAFF.

J is TRBJ1-1 and V is TRBV30, with D perhaps TRBD1 (5 bases). CDR1 is GTSNPN, CDR2 SVGIG, per germline (reference sequence). The CDR3 contains 12 residues. The V end was cut by 2 bases, the J end by 8 bases, with 12 bases between. For the CDR3, the DNA is TGTGCCTGGAGTCTCCAGGGAGGAGAAGCTTTCTTT. As protein: CAWSLQGGEAFF.

This chain uses TRBV25-1 with TRBJ2-3; 11 nucleotides line up with TRBD2. Looked up from germline, CDR1 is MGHDK and CDR2 is SYGVNS. V was clipped by 5 bases and J by 2 bases; unmatched bases: 15. The CDR3 is 19 amino acids. CDR3 residues: CASSPGGLAGGGHTDTQYF. The CDR3 DNA reads as TGTGCCAGCAGTCCAGGGGGGCTAGCGGGAGGAGGGCACACAGATACGCAGTATTTT.

CDR3 nucleotide sequence: TGTGCCAGCAGCTCCACAGGGGCCGATGAGCAGTTCTTC. Residues: CASSSTGADEQFF. This chain joins TRBV28 and TRBJ2-1, with TRBD1 matching over 7 bases. V dropped 6 bases and J dropped 8; count of bases not matched to a gene: 7. The CDR3 sequence is 13 residues long. Germline V gene lookup returns CDR1 MDHEN and CDR2 SYDVKM.

This chain joins TRBV7-9 and TRBJ1-1, with 9 nucleotides matching TRBD1. CDR1 and CDR2 from the germline V gene are SEHNR and FQNEAQ (reference sequence). The V and J ends lost 5 bases and 0 bases, in that order; junction bases with no gene match: 16. The CDR3 has 19 residues. In nucleotides, the CDR3 is TGTGCCAGCAGCCCAGACTCTCCGGGACAGGGAAAGATGAACACTGAAGCTTTCTTT. Its protein product is CASSPDSPGQGKMNTEAFF. Full variable domain (outside the CDR3, taken from reference TRBV7-9 and TRBJ1-1): DTGVSQNPRHKITKRGQNVTFRCDPISEHNRLYWYRQTLGQGPEFLTYFQNEAQLEKSRLLSDRFSAERPKGSFSTLEIQRTEQGDSAMYLCASSPDSPGQGKMNTEAFFGQGTRLTVV.

V and J are TRBV2 and TRBJ1-2; D not certain. CDR1 and CDR2 from the germline V gene are SNHLY and FYNNEI. The ends were cut back, 0 bases at V and 6 bases at J, with 8 bases in the middle. This CDR3 is 13 amino acids long. CDR3 DNA: TGTGCCAGCAGTGAAGCAGGGTGGGATGGCTACACCTTC. Protein: CASSEAGWDGYTF.

This clonotype is a singleton in its sample. The chain is built from TRBV19 and TRBJ2-1, with D unresolved. Germline V gene lookup returns CDR1 LNHDA and CDR2 SQIVND (reference sequence). The CDR3 runs to 15 residues. With 3 bases removed from V and 0 bases from J, the gap between germline ends came to 9 bases. This CDR3 is CASSIGRTSYNEQFF. The CDR3 DNA sequence: TGTGCCAGTAGTATTGGCAGAACCTCCTACAATGAGCAGTTCTTC. Using reference TRBV19 and TRBJ2-1 for the parts outside the CDR3, the full variable domain is DGGITQSPKYLFRKEGQNVTLSCEQNLNHDAMYWYRQDPGQGLRLIYYSQIVNDFQKGDIAEGYSVSREKKESFPLTVTSAQKNPTAFYLCASSIGRTSYNEQFFGPGTRLTVL.

The chain has TRBV20-1 and TRBJ1-1, with D perhaps matching TRBD1 (6 bases). Trimming left V 0 bases short and J 3 bases short, with 14 bases between. Germline assignment: CDR1 DFQATT and CDR2 SNEGSKA (reference sequence). The CDR3 is made up of 15 amino acids. The CDR3 loop reads CSARDPGRGYTEAFF. CDR3 coding DNA: TGCAGTGCTAGAGATCCGGGCAGGGGATACACTGAAGCTTTCTTT.

This rearrangement joins TRBV12-3 or TRBV12-4 to TRBJ2-1, with 8 bases that match TRBD2. This CDR3 has 13 amino acids. V shed 6 bases, J shed 8 bases, and the junction held 6 bases outside the gene matches. As DNA, the CDR3 is TGTGCCAGCAGCCTCGGACTAGCCGATGAGCAGTTCTTC. Amino acids: CASSLGLADEQFF.

The chain couples TRBV4-2 to TRBJ2-1; D is perhaps TRBD1 (5 bases). The length of the CDR3 is 12 residues. Trimming took 4 bases from V and 7 from J, leaving 8 bases between them. Germline loops: CDR1 LGHNA, CDR2 YNFKEQ. CDR3 sequence: CASSPGKNEQFF. In DNA, the CDR3 is TGTGCCAGCAGCCCAGGGAAGAATGAGCAGTTCTTC.

V usage is TRBV7-6 and J usage is TRBJ2-5; weak D call: TRBD1 (5 bases). V lost 3 bases to trimming and J lost 5 bases, with 13 bases between them. The germline CDR1 and CDR2 sequences are SGHVS and FNYEAQ. The CDR3 consists of 14 residues. Written as DNA, the CDR3 is TGTGCCAGCAGCTTTGCCCTGGGGCCGGAGACCCAGTACTTC. This translates into CASSFALGPETQYF.

This clonotype was detected a few times. The chain couples TRBV3-1 to TRBJ2-1, with 7 bases aligning to TRBD2. CDR1 is LGHDT, CDR2 YNNKEL, per germline (reference sequence). The J segment lost 6 bases and the V segment lost 6 bases, leaving 2 bases of the junction unmatched. This CDR3 has 12 residues. In DNA, the CDR3 is TGTGCCAGCAGTCCTAGCGGCAATGAGCAGTTCTTC. Its protein product is CASSPSGNEQFF.

This rearrangement joins TRBV7-9 to TRBJ2-7; 7 bases match TRBD2. Germline lookup yields CDR1 SEHNR and CDR2 FQNEAQ (reference sequence). V shed 0 bases and J 6 bases; nucleotides not matched to a gene: 5. The CDR3 length is 14 residues. As DNA, the CDR3 is TGTGCCAGCAGCTTAGCCGGCGGGAGAAGCGAGCAGTACTTC. It is translated as CASSLAGGRSEQYF. Together with reference TRBV7-9 and TRBJ2-7, the CDR3 gives the full variable domain: DTGVSQNPRHKITKRGQNVTFRCDPISEHNRLYWYRQTLGQGPEFLTYFQNEAQLEKSRLLSDRFSAERPKGSFSTLEIQRTEQGDSAMYLCASSLAGGRSEQYFGPGTRLTVT.

The chain carries TRBV4-3 and TRBJ2-1; a possible D gene is TRBD2 (5 bases). CDR3 size: 18 residues. V dropped 3 bases and J dropped 2 bases, with 20 bases sitting between them. Germline CDR1 and CDR2: LGHNA and YSLEER. The CDR3 DNA is TGCGCCAGCAGCCAGGGCTTAGTGGAGCGGAATCCCTACAATGAGCAGTTCTTC. It codes for CASSQGLVERNPYNEQFF.

V is TRBV7-9 and J is TRBJ2-7; D uncertain. The CDR3 loop spans 16 amino acids. The V gene's germline CDR1 is SEHNR and CDR2 FQNEAQ (reference sequence). V lost 5 bases to trimming and J lost 5 bases, with 22 bases between them. CDR3 loop: CASSPFPITGYDEQYF. CDR3 in DNA: TGTGCCAGCAGCCCCTTCCCAATCACCGGGTACGACGAGCAGTACTTC.

The chain has TRBV4-1 and TRBJ1-4; TRBD1 is a possible D gene (5 bases). Per the germline V gene, CDR1 is MGHRA and CDR2 is YSYEKL. This CDR3 is built from 12 residues. Trimming took off 4 bases at V and 8 bases at J, with 8 bases between the two ends. The CDR3 region has the DNA TGCGCCAGCAGCCCCCGGACAGAAAAACTGTTTTTT. The encoded protein is CASSPRTEKLFF.

The rearrangement links TRBV29-1 to TRBJ2-7; D uncertain. CDR1 is SQVTM and CDR2 is ANQGSEA in the germline V gene. This CDR3 contains 13 residues. The ends were cut back, 6 bases at V and 0 bases at J, with 12 bases in the middle. The CDR3 DNA sequence: TGCAGCGTCGCGACAAGGAGCTCCTACGAGCAGTACTTC. Encoded protein: CSVATRSSYEQYF.

J is TRBJ2-1 and V is TRBV6-5, with unresolved D. The CDR3 is made up of 15 amino acids. CDR1 is MNHEY, CDR2 SVGAGI, per germline. V lost 5 bases to trimming and J lost 2 bases, with 13 bases between them. CDR3 bases: TGTGCCAGCAGTCCCCTGGCGTCACCCTACAATGAGCAGTTCTTC. Translating gives CASSPLASPYNEQFF.

This clonotype has a handful of counts. The rearrangement links TRBV29-1 to TRBJ2-7; D is undetermined. V was clipped by 1 base and J by 0 bases, with 7 bases between them. CDR3 size: 13 residues. Germline V gene data show CDR1 as SQVTM and CDR2 as ANQGSEA. This CDR3 is CSVEVPNSYEQYF. CDR3 nucleotides: TGCAGCGTTGAAGTTCCAAACTCCTACGAGCAGTACTTC.

The chain combines TRBV7-8 with TRBJ2-1; 8 positions match TRBD2. CDR1 and CDR2 (germline): SGHVS, FQNEAQ. The CDR3 sequence is 15 residues long. The V gene end was trimmed by 4 bases and the J gene end by 6 bases; junction bases not matched to a gene: 8. CDR3 nucleotide sequence: TGTGCCAGCAGCTCGAGCGGGAGCACTTTCAATGAGCAGTTCTTC. It codes for CASSSSGSTFNEQFF.

This chain joins TRBV19 and TRBJ1-5, with D possibly matching TRBD1 (5 bases). Looked up from germline, CDR1 is LNHDA and CDR2 is SQIVND (reference sequence). The V end was cut by 5 bases, the J end by 7 bases, with 15 bases between. The CDR3 is 14 amino acids. The CDR3 region has the DNA TGTGCCAGTAGTCCGGGGGGGAGATACCAGCCCCAGCATTTT. Amino acid sequence: CASSPGGRYQPQHF.

In DNA, the CDR3 is TGTGCCAGCAGCTTAGAAGGGGGGGGCACAGATACGCAGTATTTT. Protein sequence: CASSLEGGGTDTQYF. The chain uses TRBV11-2 and TRBJ2-3, with D possibly matching TRBD2 (7 bases). The germline gives CDR1 SGHAT, CDR2 FQNNGV. V lost 0 bases, J lost 1 base, and 8 bases lay in between. The CDR3 is 15 amino acids.

In DNA form, the CDR3 reads TGTGCCAGCAGCGCGGGCAGCTATAGCAATCAGCCCCAGCATTTT. Translated: CASSAGSYSNQPQHF. This chain uses TRBV9 with TRBJ1-5; D is unclear. From germline, CDR1 is SGDLS and CDR2 YYNGEE. V lost 3 bases, J lost 0 bases, and 10 bases lay in between. The CDR3 runs to 15 residues.

This chain joins TRBV6-6 and TRBJ2-6, with D unclear. Germline-derived CDR1 and CDR2 are MNHNY and SVGAGI (reference sequence). V gave up 2 bases and J gave up 0 bases, with 8 bases separating them. This CDR3 contains 16 residues. The CDR3 loop reads CASSYDEVSGANVLTF. CDR3 DNA sequence: TGTGCCAGCAGTTACGATGAGGTCTCTGGGGCCAACGTCCTGACTTTC.

The CDR3 sequence: CASGLDIPPQPQHF. CDR3 nucleotides: TGTGCTAGTGGTTTGGACATTCCCCCTCAGCCCCAGCATTTT. The V and J genes are TRBV12-5 and TRBJ1-5, with unresolved D. The V end lost 1 base, the J end lost 6 bases, and 10 bases lay between the germline ends. CDR3 size: 14 residues. In germline, CDR1 is LGHNT, CDR2 FRNRAP.

This clonotype appeared once. This chain joins TRBV19 and TRBJ2-7; 8 nucleotides match TRBD1. The CDR3 runs to 11 residues. The junction had 5 bases not matched to a gene; V was cut back by 10 bases and J by 6 bases. Germline V CDR1 and CDR2: LNHDA, SQIVND (reference sequence). This CDR3 reads CAMLQGGEQYF. The CDR3 bases are TGTGCCATGCTACAGGGGGGCGAGCAGTACTTC.

This clonotype was observed a single time. The genes are TRBV9 and TRBJ2-6; D is perhaps TRBD2 (7 bases). Germline CDR1 and CDR2: SGDLS and YYNGEE. The CDR3 runs to 16 residues. The V and J ends lost 5 bases and 0 bases respectively, with 12 bases between them. CDR3 sequence: CASSGGASSGANVLTF. In nucleotides, the CDR3 is TGTGCCAGCAGTGGGGGGGCCAGCTCTGGGGCCAACGTCCTGACTTTC.

J is TRBJ2-1 and V is TRBV24-1; D may be TRBD1 or TRBD2 (5 bases each). The length of the CDR3 is 16 residues. Trimming took off 4 bases at V and 7 bases at J, with 19 bases between the two ends. The germline V gene encodes CDR1 KGHDR and CDR2 SFDVKD. CDR3 in amino acids: CATSDPFRDGTNEQFF. In DNA, the CDR3 is TGTGCCACCAGTGACCCCTTTCGGGACGGAACGAATGAGCAGTTCTTC.

This chain joins TRBV7-9 and TRBJ2-7; perhaps TRBD2 as D (5 bases). CDR1 is SEHNR and CDR2 is FQNEAQ in the germline V gene (reference sequence). V lost 6 bases and J lost 7, with 16 bases in between. This CDR3 is built from 13 residues. In DNA, the CDR3 is TGTGCCAGCAGTTCCGGACTCAACACGGAGCAGTACTTC. This encodes CASSSGLNTEQYF.

The chain combines TRBV13 with TRBJ1-1; 7 bases align to TRBD1. CDR1 is PRHDT and CDR2 is FYEKMQ in the germline V gene (reference sequence). The CDR3 covers 12 residues. The V gene end was trimmed by 5 bases and the J gene end by 6 bases; junction bases not matched to a gene: 3. The CDR3 nucleotides are TGTGCCAGCAGCGTACAGGGGTCTGAAGCTTTCTTT. It codes for CASSVQGSEAFF.